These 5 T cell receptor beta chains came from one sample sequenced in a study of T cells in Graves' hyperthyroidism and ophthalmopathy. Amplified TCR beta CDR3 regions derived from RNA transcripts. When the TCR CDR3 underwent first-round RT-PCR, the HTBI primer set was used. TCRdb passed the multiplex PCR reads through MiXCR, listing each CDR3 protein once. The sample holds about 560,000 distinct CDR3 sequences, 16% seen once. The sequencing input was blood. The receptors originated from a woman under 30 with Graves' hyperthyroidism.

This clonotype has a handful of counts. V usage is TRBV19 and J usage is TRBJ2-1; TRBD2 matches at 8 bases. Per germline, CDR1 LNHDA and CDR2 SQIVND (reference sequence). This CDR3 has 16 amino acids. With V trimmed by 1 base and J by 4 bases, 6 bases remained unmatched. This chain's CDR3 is CASSIGRLATYNEQFF. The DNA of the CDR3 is TGTGCCAGTAGTATAGGGAGACTAGCGACTTACAATGAGCAGTTCTTC.

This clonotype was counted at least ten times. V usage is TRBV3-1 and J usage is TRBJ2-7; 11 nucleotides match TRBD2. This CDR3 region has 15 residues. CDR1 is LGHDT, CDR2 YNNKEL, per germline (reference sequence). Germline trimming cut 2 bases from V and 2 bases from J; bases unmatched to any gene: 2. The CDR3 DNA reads TGTGCCAGCAGCCAACTAGCGGGGGGAACCTACGAGCAGTACTTC. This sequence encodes CASSQLAGGTYEQYF.

In nucleotides, the CDR3 is TGTGCCAGCAGCTTAAACCCAGCAACTAATGAAAAACTGTTTTTT. Protein product: CASSLNPATNEKLFF. The chain combines TRBV7-2 with TRBJ1-4; D is ambiguous. V was trimmed by 2 bases and J by 0 bases, leaving 7 bases between them. The CDR3 covers 15 residues. Germline V gene lookup returns CDR1 SGHTA and CDR2 FQGNSA.

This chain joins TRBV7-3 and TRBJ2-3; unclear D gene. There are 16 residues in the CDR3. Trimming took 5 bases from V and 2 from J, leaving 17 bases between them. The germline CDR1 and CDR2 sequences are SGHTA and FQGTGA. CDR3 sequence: CASSPTPGRTTDTQYF. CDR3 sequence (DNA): TGTGCCAGCAGCCCGACCCCCGGCAGGACCACAGATACGCAGTATTTT.

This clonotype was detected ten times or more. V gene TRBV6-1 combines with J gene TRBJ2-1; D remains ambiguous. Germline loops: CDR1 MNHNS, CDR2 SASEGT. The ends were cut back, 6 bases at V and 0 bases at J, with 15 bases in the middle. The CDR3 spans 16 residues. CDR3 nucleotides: TGTGCCAGCAGCCCCCAGAGTACCAGCTCCTACAATGAGCAGTTCTTC. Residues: CASSPQSTSSYNEQFF.